Presented here are 16 T cell receptor beta chains from one specimen sequenced in a study of beta chain features in type 1 diabetes. Whole-study results and caveats: Type 1 diabetes patients had moderately but significantly shorter TCRB CDR3s in all four CD4+ subsets.

The whole isolated RNA underwent reverse transcription, so sequencing captured expressed TCRB transcripts. Assay used: immunoSEQ multiplex PCR; TCRdb lists only in-frame clones, some missing. The table has about 340,000 clones, less than 15% seen once. Their cognate antigens are unknown. The sample consisted of naive CD4+ T cells from blood. Receptor source: a woman aged 18-29 years with type 1 diabetes.

This clone was recorded a few times. The genes are TRBV29-1 and TRBJ1-1, with a tentative D call TRBD1 (5 bases). Germline V gene lookup returns CDR1 SQVTM and CDR2 ANQGSEA. Trimming pared 6 bases from V and 3 bases from J, leaving 17 bases between. The CDR3 totals 14 residues. CDR3 sequence: CSVRRWGAYTEAFF. DNA of the CDR3: TGCAGCGTCCGGCGGTGGGGCGCGTACACTGAAGCTTTCTTT.

This clone was seen a handful of times. The chain couples TRBV7-9 to TRBJ2-1, with 10 bases lining up with TRBD2. Germline V gene data show CDR1 as SEHNR and CDR2 as FQNEAQ (reference sequence). Losses at the gene ends were 9 bases for V and 8 bases for J; bases not matched to a gene: 7. The CDR3 sequence is 13 residues long. CDR3 in DNA: TGTGCCAGTATGCCTAGCGGGGGCGATGAGCAGTTCTTC. This codes for CASMPSGGDEQFF.

The chain uses TRBV4-3 and TRBJ2-1, with 12 bases matching TRBD2. The CDR3 is made up of 15 amino acids. Per the germline V gene, CDR1 is LGHNA and CDR2 is YSLEER. Trimming at V came to 4 bases and at J to 10 bases, leaving 8 bases not matched to a gene. Written as DNA, the CDR3 is TGCGCCAGCAGCCGCCGACTAGCGGGAGATAACGAGCAGTTCTTC. Protein sequence: CASSRRLAGDNEQFF.

The genes are TRBV29-1 and TRBJ2-1; 11 bases map to TRBD2. V gave up 1 base and J gave up 4 bases; unmatched junction bases: 6. Per the germline V gene, CDR1 is SQVTM and CDR2 is ANQGSEA. This CDR3 region has 16 residues. Written as DNA, the CDR3 is TGCAGCGTTGAAGTTGGACTAGCGGGCCCTTACAATGAGCAGTTCTTC. Residues: CSVEVGLAGPYNEQFF.

The chain carries TRBV27 and TRBJ2-1, with TRBD1 identical over 10 bases. V was clipped by 6 bases and J by 6 bases; unmatched bases: 14. Germline assignment: CDR1 MNHEY and CDR2 SMNVEV (reference sequence). The CDR3 is 17 amino acids. CDR3 loop: CASRHISGTGDPNEQFF. CDR3 in DNA: TGTGCCAGCAGACACATCTCCGGGACAGGGGACCCCAATGAGCAGTTCTTC.

The V and J genes are TRBV20-1 and TRBJ2-7; perhaps TRBD1 as D (6 bases). The CDR3 covers 10 residues. CDR1 and CDR2 (germline): DFQATT, SNEGSKA (reference sequence). The germline V and J ends were trimmed by 5 bases and 7 bases, with 9 bases remaining between them. The CDR3 region is CSAQRGEQYF. In DNA form, the CDR3 reads TGCAGTGCTCAGAGGGGGGAGCAGTACTTC.

This sequence joins TRBV9 and TRBJ2-1; 8 nucleotides match TRBD2. The CDR3 runs 15 residues. Germline CDR1 SGDLS, CDR2 YYNGEE. The V segment lost 0 bases and the J segment 10 bases; nucleotides outside the gene matches: 9. CDR3 nucleotides: TGTGCCAGCAGCGTAGGGCGAGCGGGAGCAGGGGAGCAGTTCTTC. This gives the protein CASSVGRAGAGEQFF. The full variable domain, completed using reference TRBV9 and TRBJ2-1, is DSGVTQTPKHLITATGQRVTLRCSPRSGDLSVYWYQQSLDQGLQFLIQYYNGEERAKGNILERFSAQQFPDLHSELNLSSLELGDSALYFCASSVGRAGAGEQFFGPGTRLTVL.

The chain combines TRBV7-9 with TRBJ1-2, with D possibly TRBD1 on 5 matching bases. CDR3 size: 15 residues. V was clipped by 5 bases and J by 2 bases, with 15 bases between them. The germline CDR1 and CDR2 sequences are SEHNR and FQNEAQ (reference sequence). The CDR3 bases are TGTGCCAGCAGCCTCGAGGGACTACCAAACTATGGCTACACCTTC. It encodes CASSLEGLPNYGYTF.

With respect to this clone: This same CDR3 is encoded by further DNA sequences in the sample. The chain recombines TRBV30 with TRBJ1-1; maybe TRBD1 (5 bases). The CDR3 has 12 residues. In germline, CDR1 is GTSNPN, CDR2 SVGIG (reference sequence). Trimming stripped 1 base from V and 5 bases from J, with 8 bases between. The CDR3 reads CAWSAGGTEAFF. As DNA, the CDR3 is TGTGCCTGGAGTGCCGGGGGAACTGAAGCTTTCTTT.

The chain has TRBV19 and TRBJ2-1; TRBD2 aligns across 7 bases. V shed 5 bases, J shed 1 base, and the junction held 8 bases outside the gene matches. This CDR3 is 16 amino acids long. Per germline, CDR1 LNHDA and CDR2 SQIVND (reference sequence). The CDR3 here is CASSFPLATSYNEQFF. The CDR3 nucleotides are TGTGCCAGTAGTTTCCCACTAGCGACTTCCTACAATGAGCAGTTCTTC.

V is TRBV19 and J is TRBJ2-7, with TRBD1 matching over 9 bases. Germline V gene sequence: CDR1 LNHDA, CDR2 SQIVND (reference sequence). V lost 6 bases to trimming and J lost 1 base; unmatched junction nucleotides: 4. This CDR3 region has 14 residues. CDR3 sequence (DNA): TGTGCCAGTAGCACCGGGACAGGGTCCTACGAGCAGTACGTC. Protein: CASSTGTGSYEQYV.

In its sample, this clone was seen a few times. This chain joins TRBV28 and TRBJ2-7; 12 bases fit TRBD2. Germline trimming cut 1 base from V and 7 bases from J; bases unmatched to any gene: 5. From germline, CDR1 is MDHEN and CDR2 SYDVKM. The CDR3 contains 15 residues. CDR3 region: CASSLFTSGRWEQYF. Written as DNA, the CDR3 is TGTGCCAGCAGTTTATTTACTAGCGGGAGGTGGGAGCAGTACTTC.

V usage is TRBV28 and J usage is TRBJ2-5, with D possibly matching TRBD1 (5 bases). The CDR3 spans 16 residues. The germline V gene encodes CDR1 MDHEN and CDR2 SYDVKM. V was trimmed by 6 bases and J by 4 bases, leaving 21 bases between them. The CDR3 DNA sequence: TGTGCCAGCAGCCCCGGGCAGGGCCCGTCGGGAGAGACCCAGTACTTC. Translating it yields CASSPGQGPSGETQYF. The full variable domain, with the rest looked up from reference TRBV28 and TRBJ2-5, is DVKVTQSSRYLVKRTGEKVFLECVQDMDHENMFWYRQDPGLGLRLIYFSYDVKMKEKGDIPEGYSVSREKKERFSLILESASTNQTSMYLCASSPGQGPSGETQYFGPGTRLLVL.

This clone came up a few times. The rearrangement uses TRBV7-6 and TRBJ2-5; D gene ambiguous. Germline loops: CDR1 SGHVS, CDR2 FNYEAQ. The CDR3 totals 12 residues. Trimming pared 3 bases from V and 1 base from J, leaving 3 bases between. The CDR3 region has the DNA TGTGCCAGCAGCTTGGCCCAAGAGACCCAGTACTTC. Amino acids: CASSLAQETQYF.

This clone occurred a few times. The chain has TRBV11-2 and TRBJ1-5; 9 bases line up with TRBD1. The V segment lost 4 bases and the J segment 7 bases; nucleotides outside the gene matches: 2. Per germline, CDR1 SGHAT and CDR2 FQNNGV. The CDR3 has 13 amino acids. CDR3 sequence reads: CASSWTGEQPQHF. The CDR3 DNA is TGTGCCAGCAGCTGGACAGGGGAACAGCCCCAGCATTTT.

In this sample, this clone turned up a few times. The V call is TRBV7-2, the J call TRBJ2-5; 11 nucleotides agree with TRBD2. Germline CDR1 and CDR2: SGHTA and FQGNSA. There are 16 residues in the CDR3. Trimming took 1 base from V and 4 from J; bases not matched to a gene: 5. This CDR3 reads CASSLGASGRSETQYF. CDR3 DNA sequence: TGTGCCAGCAGCTTAGGGGCTAGCGGGAGGTCAGAGACCCAGTACTTC.